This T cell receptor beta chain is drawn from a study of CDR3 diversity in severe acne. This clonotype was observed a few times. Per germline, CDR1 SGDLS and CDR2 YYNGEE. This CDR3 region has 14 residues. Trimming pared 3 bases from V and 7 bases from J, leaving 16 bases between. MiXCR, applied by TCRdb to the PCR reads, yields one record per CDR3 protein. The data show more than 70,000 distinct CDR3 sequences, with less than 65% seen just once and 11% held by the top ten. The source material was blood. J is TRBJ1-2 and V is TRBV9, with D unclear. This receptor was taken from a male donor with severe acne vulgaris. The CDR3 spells CASSGTQISRGYTF. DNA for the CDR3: TGTGCCAGCAGCGGAACACAGATTTCCCGTGGCTACACCTTC.